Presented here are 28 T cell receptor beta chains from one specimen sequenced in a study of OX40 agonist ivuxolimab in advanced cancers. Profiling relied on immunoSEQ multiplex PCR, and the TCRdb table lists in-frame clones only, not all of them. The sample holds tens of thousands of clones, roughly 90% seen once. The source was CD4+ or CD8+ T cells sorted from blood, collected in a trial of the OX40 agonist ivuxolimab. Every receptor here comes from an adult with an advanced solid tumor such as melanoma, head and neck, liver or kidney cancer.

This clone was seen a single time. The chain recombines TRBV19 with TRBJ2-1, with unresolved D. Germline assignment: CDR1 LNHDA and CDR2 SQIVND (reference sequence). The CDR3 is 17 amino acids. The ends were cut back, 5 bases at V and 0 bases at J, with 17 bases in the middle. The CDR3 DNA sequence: TGTGCCAGTAGTTTACGTAGTGACCGGAGCTCCTACAATGAGCAGTTCTTC. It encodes CASSLRSDRSSYNEQFF.

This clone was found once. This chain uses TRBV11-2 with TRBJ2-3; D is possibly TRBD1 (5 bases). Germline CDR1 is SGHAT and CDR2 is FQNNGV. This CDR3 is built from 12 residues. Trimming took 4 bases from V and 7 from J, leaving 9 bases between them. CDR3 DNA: TGTGCCAGCAGCTCGCAGGGCCATACGCAGTATTTT. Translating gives CASSSQGHTQYF.

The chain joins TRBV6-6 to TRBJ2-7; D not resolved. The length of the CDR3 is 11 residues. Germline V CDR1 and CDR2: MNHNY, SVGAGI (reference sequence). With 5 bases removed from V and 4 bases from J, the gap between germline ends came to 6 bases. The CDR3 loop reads CASSGPYEQYF. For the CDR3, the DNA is TGTGCCAGCAGTGGCCCTTACGAGCAGTACTTC.

The CDR3 here is CASRGLDQPQHF. Written as DNA, the CDR3 is TGTGCCAGCAGGGGGCTGGATCAGCCCCAGCATTTT. V usage is TRBV10-3 and J usage is TRBJ1-5; TRBD1 agrees at 8 bases. The V gene's germline CDR1 is ENHRY and CDR2 SYGVKD. Trimming at V came to 10 bases and at J to 5 bases, leaving 4 bases not matched to a gene. The CDR3 runs to 12 residues.

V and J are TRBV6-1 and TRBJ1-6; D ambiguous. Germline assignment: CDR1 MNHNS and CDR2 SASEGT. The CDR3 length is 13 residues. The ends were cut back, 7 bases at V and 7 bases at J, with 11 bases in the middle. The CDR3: CASISPGNSPLHF. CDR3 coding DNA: TGTGCCAGCATTTCACCCGGCAATTCACCCCTCCACTTT.

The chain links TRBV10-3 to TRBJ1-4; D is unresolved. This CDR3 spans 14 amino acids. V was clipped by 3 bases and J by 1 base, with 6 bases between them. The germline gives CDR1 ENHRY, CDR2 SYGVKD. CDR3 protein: CAISDPKTNEKLFF. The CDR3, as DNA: TGTGCCATCAGTGATCCCAAAACTAATGAAAAACTGTTTTTT.

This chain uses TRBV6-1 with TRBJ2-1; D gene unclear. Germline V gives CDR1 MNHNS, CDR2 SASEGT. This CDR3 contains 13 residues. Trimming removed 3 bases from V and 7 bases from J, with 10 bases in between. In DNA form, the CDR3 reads TGTGCCAGCAGTGACCTCATAGAGAATGAGCAGTTCTTC. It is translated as CASSDLIENEQFF.

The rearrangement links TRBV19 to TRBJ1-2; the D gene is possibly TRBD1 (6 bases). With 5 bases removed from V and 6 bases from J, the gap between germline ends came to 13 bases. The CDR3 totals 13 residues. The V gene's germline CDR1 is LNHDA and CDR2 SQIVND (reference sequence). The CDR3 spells CASSSQGLDGYTF. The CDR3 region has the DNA TGTGCCAGTAGTTCTCAGGGGCTGGATGGCTACACCTTC.

The CDR3 loop reads CSVEVYGVGETQYF. In nucleotides, the CDR3 is TGCAGCGTTGAGGTGTATGGCGTCGGAGAGACCCAGTACTTC. The chain joins TRBV29-1 to TRBJ2-5; no definite D call. From germline, CDR1 is SQVTM and CDR2 ANQGSEA. The V end was cut by 3 bases, the J end by 4 bases, with 15 bases between. The CDR3 has 14 residues.

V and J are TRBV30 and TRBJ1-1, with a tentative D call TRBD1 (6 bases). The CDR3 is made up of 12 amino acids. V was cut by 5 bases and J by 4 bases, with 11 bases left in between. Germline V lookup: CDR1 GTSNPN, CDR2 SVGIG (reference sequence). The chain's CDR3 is CAWEQGGTEAFF. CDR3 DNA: TGTGCCTGGGAACAGGGAGGCACTGAAGCTTTCTTT.

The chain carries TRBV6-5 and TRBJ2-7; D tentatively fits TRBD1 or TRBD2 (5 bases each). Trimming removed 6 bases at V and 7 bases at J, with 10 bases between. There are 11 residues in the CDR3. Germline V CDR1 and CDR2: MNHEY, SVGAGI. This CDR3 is CASRGTREQYF. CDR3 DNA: TGTGCCAGCAGGGGGACCCGGGAGCAGTACTTC.

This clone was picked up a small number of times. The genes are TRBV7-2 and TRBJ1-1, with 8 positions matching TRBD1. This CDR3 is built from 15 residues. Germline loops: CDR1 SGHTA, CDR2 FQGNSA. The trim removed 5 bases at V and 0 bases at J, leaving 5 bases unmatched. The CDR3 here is CASSVRTGLNTEAFF. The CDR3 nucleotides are TGTGCCAGCAGCGTACGGACAGGGCTGAACACTGAAGCTTTCTTT.

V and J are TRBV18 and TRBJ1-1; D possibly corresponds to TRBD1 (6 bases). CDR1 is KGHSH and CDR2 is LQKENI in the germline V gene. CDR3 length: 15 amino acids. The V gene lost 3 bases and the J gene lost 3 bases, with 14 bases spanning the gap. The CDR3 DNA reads TGTGCCAGCTCACCCGTGGGGGGGCGGGACACTGAAGCTTTCTTT. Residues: CASSPVGGRDTEAFF.

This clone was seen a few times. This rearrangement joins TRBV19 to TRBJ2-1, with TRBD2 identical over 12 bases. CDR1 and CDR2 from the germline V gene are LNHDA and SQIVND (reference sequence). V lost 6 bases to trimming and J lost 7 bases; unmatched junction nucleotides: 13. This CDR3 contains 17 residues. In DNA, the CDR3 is TGTGCCAGTAGGGTTTTCGGGGGACTAGCGGGCCGGAATGAGCAGTTCTTC. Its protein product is CASRVFGGLAGRNEQFF.

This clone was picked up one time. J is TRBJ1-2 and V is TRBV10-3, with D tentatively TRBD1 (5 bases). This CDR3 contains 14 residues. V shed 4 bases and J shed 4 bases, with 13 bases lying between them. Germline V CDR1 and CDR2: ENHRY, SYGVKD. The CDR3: CAISGGGMSYGYTF. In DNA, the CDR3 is TGTGCCATCAGTGGGGGGGGTATGTCCTATGGCTACACCTTC.

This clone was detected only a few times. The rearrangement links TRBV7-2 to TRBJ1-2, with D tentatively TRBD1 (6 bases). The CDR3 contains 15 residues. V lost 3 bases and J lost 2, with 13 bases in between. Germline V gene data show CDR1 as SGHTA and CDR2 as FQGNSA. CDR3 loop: CASSFSGTINYGYTF. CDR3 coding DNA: TGTGCCAGCAGCTTCTCCGGGACAATCAACTATGGCTACACCTTC.

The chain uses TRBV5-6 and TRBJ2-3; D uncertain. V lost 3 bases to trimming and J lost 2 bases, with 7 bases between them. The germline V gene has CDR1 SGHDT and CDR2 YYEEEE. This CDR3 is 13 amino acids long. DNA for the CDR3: TGTGCCAGCAGCTCGGAAAACACAGATACGCAGTATTTT. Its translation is CASSSENTDTQYF.

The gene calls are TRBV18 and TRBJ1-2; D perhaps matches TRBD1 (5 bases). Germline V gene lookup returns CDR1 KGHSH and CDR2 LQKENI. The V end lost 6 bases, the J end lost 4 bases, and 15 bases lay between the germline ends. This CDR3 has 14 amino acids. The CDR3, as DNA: TGTGCCAGCTCCCCCGGGGACGGCCGCTATGGCTACACCTTC. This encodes CASSPGDGRYGYTF.

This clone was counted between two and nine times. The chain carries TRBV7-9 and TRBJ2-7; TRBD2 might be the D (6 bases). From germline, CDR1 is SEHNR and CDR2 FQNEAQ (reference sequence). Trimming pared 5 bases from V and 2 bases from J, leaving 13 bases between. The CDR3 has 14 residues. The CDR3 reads CASSPGTDTYEQYF. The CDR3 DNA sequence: TGTGCCAGCAGCCCAGGGACTGACACCTACGAGCAGTACTTC. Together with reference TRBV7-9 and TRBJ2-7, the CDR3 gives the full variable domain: DTGVSQNPRHKITKRGQNVTFRCDPISEHNRLYWYRQTLGQGPEFLTYFQNEAQLEKSRLLSDRFSAERPKGSFSTLEIQRTEQGDSAMYLCASSPGTDTYEQYFGPGTRLTVT.

For the CDR3, the DNA is TGTGCCAGCAGCGCTGGGACAGGGGTTGAAAAACTGTTTTTT. It is translated as CASSAGTGVEKLFF. J is TRBJ1-4 and V is TRBV5-8; 10 bases fit TRBD1. After removal of 4 bases from V and 7 bases from J, the junction contained 4 bases not matched to a gene. Germline V gene data show CDR1 as SGHTS and CDR2 as YDEGEE. The CDR3 loop spans 14 amino acids.

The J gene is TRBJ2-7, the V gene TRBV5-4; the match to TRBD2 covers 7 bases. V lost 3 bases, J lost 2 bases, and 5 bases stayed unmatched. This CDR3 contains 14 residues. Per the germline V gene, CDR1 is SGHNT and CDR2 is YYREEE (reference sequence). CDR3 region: CASSSGLQTYEQYF. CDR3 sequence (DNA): TGTGCCAGCAGCTCGGGACTACAGACCTACGAGCAGTACTTC. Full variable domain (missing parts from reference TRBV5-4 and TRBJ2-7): ETGVTQSPTHLIKTRGQQVTLRCSSQSGHNTVSWYQQALGQGPQFIFQYYREEENGRGNFPPRFSGLQFPNYSSELNVNALELDDSALYLCASSSGLQTYEQYFGPGTRLTVT.

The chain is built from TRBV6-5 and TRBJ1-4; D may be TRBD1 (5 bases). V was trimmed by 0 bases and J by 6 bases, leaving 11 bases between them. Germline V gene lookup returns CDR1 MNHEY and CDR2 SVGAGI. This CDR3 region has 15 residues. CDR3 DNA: TGTGCCAGCAGTTACTCCATTGGGGGAGATGAAAAACTGTTTTTT. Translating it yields CASSYSIGGDEKLFF.

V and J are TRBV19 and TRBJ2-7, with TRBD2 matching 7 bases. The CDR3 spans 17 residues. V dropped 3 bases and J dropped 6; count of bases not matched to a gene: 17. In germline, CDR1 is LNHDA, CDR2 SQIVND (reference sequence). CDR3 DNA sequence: TGTGCCAGTAGTATTACGGGGGGTGGCATCGGAGGAGGCGAGCAGTACTTC. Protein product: CASSITGGGIGGGEQYF.

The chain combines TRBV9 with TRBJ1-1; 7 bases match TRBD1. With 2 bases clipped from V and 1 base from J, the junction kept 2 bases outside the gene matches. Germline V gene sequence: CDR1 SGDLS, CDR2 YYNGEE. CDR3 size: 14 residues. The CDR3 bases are TGTGCCAGCAGCGTCGACAGGGCGAACACTGAAGCTTTCTTT. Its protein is CASSVDRANTEAFF.

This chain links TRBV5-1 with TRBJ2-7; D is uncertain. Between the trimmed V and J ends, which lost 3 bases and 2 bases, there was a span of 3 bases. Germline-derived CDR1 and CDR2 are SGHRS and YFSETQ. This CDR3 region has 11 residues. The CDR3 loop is CASSSTYEQYF. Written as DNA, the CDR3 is TGCGCCAGCAGCTCAACCTACGAGCAGTACTTC.

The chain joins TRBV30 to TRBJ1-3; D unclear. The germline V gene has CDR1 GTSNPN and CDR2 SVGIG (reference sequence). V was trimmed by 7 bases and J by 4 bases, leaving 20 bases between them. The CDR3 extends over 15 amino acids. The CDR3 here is CAFSGRPHVGNTIYF. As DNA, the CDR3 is TGTGCCTTTTCCGGGAGACCTCACGTAGGAAACACCATATATTTT. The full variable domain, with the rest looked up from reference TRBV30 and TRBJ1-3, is SQTIHQWPATLVQPVGSPLSLECTVEGTSNPNLYWYRQAAGRGLQLLFYSVGIGQISSEVPQNLSASRPQDRQFILSSKKLLLSDSGFYLCAFSGRPHVGNTIYFGEGSWLTVV.

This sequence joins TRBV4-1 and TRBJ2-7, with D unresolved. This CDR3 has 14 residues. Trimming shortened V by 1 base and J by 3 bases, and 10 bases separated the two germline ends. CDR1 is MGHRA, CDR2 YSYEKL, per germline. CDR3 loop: CASSQVPQDYEQYF. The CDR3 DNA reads TGCGCCAGCAGCCAAGTTCCACAAGACTACGAGCAGTACTTC.

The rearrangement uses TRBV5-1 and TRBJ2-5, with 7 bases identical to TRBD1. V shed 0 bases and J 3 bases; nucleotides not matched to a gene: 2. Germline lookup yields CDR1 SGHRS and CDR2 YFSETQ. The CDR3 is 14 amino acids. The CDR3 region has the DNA TGCGCCAGCAGCTTGGGACAGGGCAAAGAGACCCAGTACTTC. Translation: CASSLGQGKETQYF.